The T cell receptor beta chain under discussion was sequenced for a study of OX40 agonist ivuxolimab in advanced cancers. The CDR3 length is 16 residues. With 1 base clipped from V and 3 bases from J, the junction kept 5 bases outside the gene matches. Germline assignment: CDR1 SGHTA and CDR2 FQGNSA. This table comes from immunoSEQ multiplex PCR, and its TCRdb copy is limited to in-frame clones, with some not included. The sample shows some 73,000 clones, 80% to 90% of them seen only once. The sample consisted of CD4+ or CD8+ T cells sorted from blood, taken in a trial of the OX40 agonist ivuxolimab. The chain employs TRBV7-2 and TRBJ1-2, with 10 bases that match TRBD1. This clonotype was obtained from an adult with an advanced solid tumor such as melanoma, head and neck, liver or kidney cancer. The CDR3 here is CASSLGRDRGHYGYTF. CDR3 sequence (DNA): TGTGCCAGCAGCTTAGGCCGGGACAGGGGACACTATGGCTACACCTTC.